One sample yielded the 7 T cell receptor beta chains listed below, sequenced in a study of shared clonotypes between healthy human individuals. Sequencing used immunoSEQ multiplex PCR; TCRdb keeps in-frame clones, though not all of them. The sample lists about 680,000 clones, about 90% seen once, with about a quarter in the top ten. As defined, naive CD8 cells were CD45RO-negative and positively selected for CCR7, with terminally differentiated effector memory CD45RA+ cells excluded. Input material: naive CD8+ T cells sorted from blood. All receptors come from a man in his thirties or forties in good health.

This clone occurred once. The genes are TRBV5-1 and TRBJ2-3, with D perhaps TRBD2 (6 bases). The CDR3 consists of 18 residues. The germline V and J ends were trimmed by 4 bases and 0 bases, with 21 bases remaining between them. Germline V gene data show CDR1 as SGHRS and CDR2 as YFSETQ. The CDR3: CASSPPDSGASSTDTQYF. For the CDR3, the DNA is TGCGCCAGCAGCCCCCCGGATAGCGGTGCCTCAAGCACAGATACGCAGTATTTT.

The V gene is TRBV11-2, the J gene TRBJ2-1, with D uncertain. The CDR3 has 11 residues. Germline lookup yields CDR1 SGHAT and CDR2 FQNNGV. Deletions cut 6 bases from V and 8 bases from J, with 8 bases between. The CDR3 spells CASRNWDEQFF. The CDR3 DNA sequence: TGTGCCAGCAGGAATTGGGATGAGCAGTTCTTC.

The chain combines TRBV23-1 with TRBJ2-7; no clear D gene. TRBV23-1 is identified as an open reading frame with a role that is uncertain. This CDR3 has 19 residues. The germline V and J ends were trimmed by 1 base and 4 bases, with 26 bases remaining between them. DNA of the CDR3: TGCGCCAGCAGTCAATTGACCAGAGTTCCTAAGTCATTCCGTTACGAGCAGTACTTC. It encodes CASSQLTRVPKSFRYEQYF.

This chain links TRBV7-3 with TRBJ2-7, with D possibly matching TRBD2 (6 bases). Trimming shortened V by 6 bases and J by 0 bases, and 12 bases separated the two germline ends. Germline assignment: CDR1 SGHTA and CDR2 FQGTGA. The CDR3 sequence is 14 residues long. CDR3 nucleotide sequence: TGTGCCAGCAGTCTGCTCGGGAGCTCCTACGAGCAGTACTTC. Translating gives CASSLLGSSYEQYF.

V gene TRBV5-1 combines with J gene TRBJ2-1, with 7 bases lining up with TRBD1. V was clipped by 0 bases and J by 14 bases; unmatched bases: 2. From germline, CDR1 is SGHRS and CDR2 YFSETQ. CDR3 length: 11 amino acids. The CDR3 coding sequence is TGCGCCAGCAGCTTGGGGACAGGAGAGTTCTTC. Protein product: CASSLGTGEFF.

This clone has just a few counts. This chain connects TRBV7-9 to TRBJ1-1, with D unresolved. The V and J ends lost 0 bases and 6 bases respectively, with 11 bases between them. Germline-derived CDR1 and CDR2 are SEHNR and FQNEAQ (reference sequence). This CDR3 is built from 14 residues. CDR3 sequence reads: CASSLAVFGPEAFF. CDR3 coding DNA: TGTGCCAGCAGCTTAGCGGTCTTTGGACCTGAAGCTTTCTTT.

This clone has just one count. The chain recombines TRBV6-5 with TRBJ2-1; D possibly uses TRBD1 or TRBD2 (6 bases each). V was pared by 8 bases and J by 0 bases, with 14 bases between. There are 15 residues in the CDR3. Germline CDR1 reads MNHEY; CDR2 reads SVGAGI. The CDR3 DNA follows: TGTGCCAGCGGTAGGGGGAGGAGCTCCTACAATGAGCAGTTCTTC. This translates into CASGRGRSSYNEQFF.